This record looks at one T cell receptor beta chain sequence and its context. Its antigen remains unidentified. Treatment specified: oral pan-JAK inhibitor, 5-10 mg twice daily. The germline V gene has CDR1 SGDLS and CDR2 YYNGEE. V gave up 3 bases and J gave up 3 bases, with 13 bases separating them. The CDR3 has 15 residues. These data originate in a study of CD8+ T cells in alopecia areata. Findings of the study overall: A large proportion of expanded lesional clones were detected persisting in scalp and blood during tofacitinib. Sequencing of scalp samples also includes resident alphabeta T cells from normal skin. Uncertain still, given a single nonresponder, is whether baseline CD8+ expansion links to response.

TCR sequencing used cDNA made by reverse transcription of extracted RNA. The method was immunoSEQ multiplex PCR; TCRdb's version includes in-frame clones alone and lacks a portion of them. This table has some 95,000 clones, roughly 45% appearing once. The sequence was collected from a human donor with alopecia areata. Sequenced here: CD8+ T cells sorted from blood, sampled at week 24, from a patient treated with tofacitinib. The rearrangement uses TRBV9 and TRBJ1-3; D is ambiguous. The chain's CDR3 is CASSAAMHYGNTIYF. The DNA for the CDR3 is TGTGCCAGCAGCGCCGCGATGCACTATGGAAACACCATATATTTT.